This T cell receptor beta chain originates from a study of T cell changes during pregnancy in multiple sclerosis. Assay used: immunoSEQ multiplex PCR; TCRdb lists only in-frame clones, some missing. The table lists fewer than 70,000 clones, around 94% of them singletons. The CDR3 contains 15 residues. Germline V gives CDR1 WNHNN, CDR2 SYGVQD (reference sequence). Trimming took off 2 bases at V and 2 bases at J, with 9 bases between the two ends. J is TRBJ2-2 and V is TRBV10-1, with a possible D match to TRBD2 (6 bases). The receptor comes from a female donor with multiple sclerosis, enrolled in a pregnancy study. The material was CD8+ T cells from peripheral blood mononuclear cells, obtained in the third trimester of pregnancy. Here the CDR3 DNA reads TGCGCCAGCAGTGAGGGGCGGGGTAACACCGGGGAGCTGTTTTTT. Encoded protein: CASSEGRGNTGELFF.